Below, 2 T cell receptor beta chains from the same sample are listed, as sequenced in a study of cytomegalovirus exposure and HLA in healthy donors (dated 2017 in TCRdb). Libraries were constructed by the immunoSEQ multiplex PCR assay. A mixture of 60 forward primers for TCR Vbeta segments and 13 reverse primers for TCR Jbeta segments was used in the multiplex PCR. The table was pulled from immuneACCESS by TCRdb, which kept in-frame rearrangements only. Such tables lose some clones; where checked, under half of the loss comes from unresolved V genes, and the rest has no known cause. The sample table shows roughly 120,000 clones, and roughly 80% are seen once. Around 4.9% of the sample is held by the ten biggest clonotypes. Sequenced input: PBMCs. Receptors were obtained from a man aged 45 to 65 in good health and CMV-seropositive.

The chain recombines TRBV5-8 with TRBJ1-6; 8 nucleotides align to TRBD1. The CDR3 contains 14 residues. Germline CDR1 and CDR2: SGHTS and YDEGEE. Trimming removed 2 bases from V and 9 bases from J; junction bases left unmatched: 4. The CDR3 DNA sequence: TGTGCCAGCAGCTTTAGGACAGGGATTTCACCCCTCCACTTT. Translated: CASSFRTGISPLHF. Supplemented by reference TRBV5-8 and TRBJ1-6, the full variable domain reads EAGVTQSPTHLIKTRGQQATLRCSPISGHTSVYWYQQALGLGLQFLLWYDEGEERNRGNFPPRFSGRQFPNYSSELNVNALELEDSALYLCASSFRTGISPLHFGNGTRLTVT.

The gene calls are TRBV18 and TRBJ1-1; 8 bases match TRBD1. V shed 5 bases, J shed 4 bases, and the junction held 12 bases outside the gene matches. This CDR3 contains 16 residues. The V gene's germline CDR1 is KGHSH and CDR2 LQKENI. CDR3 residues: CASSTKGTGLVTEAFF. The CDR3 nucleotides read TGTGCCAGCTCAACCAAAGGGACAGGTCTGGTCACTGAAGCTTTCTTT.